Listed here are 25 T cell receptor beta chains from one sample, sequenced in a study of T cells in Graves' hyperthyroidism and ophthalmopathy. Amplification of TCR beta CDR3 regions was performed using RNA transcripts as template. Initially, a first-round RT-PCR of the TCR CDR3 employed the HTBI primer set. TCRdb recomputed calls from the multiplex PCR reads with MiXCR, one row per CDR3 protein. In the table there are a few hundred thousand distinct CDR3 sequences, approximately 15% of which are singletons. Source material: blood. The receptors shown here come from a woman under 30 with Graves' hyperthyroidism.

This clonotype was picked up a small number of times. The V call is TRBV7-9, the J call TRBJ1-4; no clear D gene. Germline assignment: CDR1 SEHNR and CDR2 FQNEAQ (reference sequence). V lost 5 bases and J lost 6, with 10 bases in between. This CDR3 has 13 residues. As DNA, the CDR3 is TGTGCCAGCAGCGCCGCGTCCTATGAAAAACTGTTTTTT. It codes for CASSAASYEKLFF.

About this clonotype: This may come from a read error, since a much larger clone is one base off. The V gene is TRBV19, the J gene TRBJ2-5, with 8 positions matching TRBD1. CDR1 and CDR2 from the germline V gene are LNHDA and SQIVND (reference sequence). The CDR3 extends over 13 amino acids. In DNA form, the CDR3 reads TGTGCCGGTAGTATGCAGGGGGCAGAGACCCAGTACTTC. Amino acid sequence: CAGSMQGAETQYF.

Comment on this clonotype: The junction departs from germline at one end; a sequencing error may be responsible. Here the CDR3 DNA reads TGTGCCATCAGTGAGATATACGGGGGGGCGGGGAAGAACTTC. Translating it yields CAISEIYGGAGKNF. V gene TRBV10-3 combines with J gene TRBJ2-5; TRBD2 matches at 8 bases. This CDR3 has 14 amino acids. Germline V CDR1 and CDR2: ENHRY, SYGVKD.

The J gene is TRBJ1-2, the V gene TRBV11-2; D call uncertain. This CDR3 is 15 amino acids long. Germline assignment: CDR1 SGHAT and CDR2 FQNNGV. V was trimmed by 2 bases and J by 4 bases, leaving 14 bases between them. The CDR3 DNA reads TGTGCCAGCAGCTTAAATGGGGATCTTACCTATGGCTACACCTTC. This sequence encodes CASSLNGDLTYGYTF. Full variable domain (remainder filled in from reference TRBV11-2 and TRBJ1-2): EAGVAQSPRYKIIEKRQSVAFWCNPISGHATLYWYQQILGQGPKLLIQFQNNGVVDDSQLPKDRFSAERLKGVDSTLKIQPAKLEDSAVYLCASSLNGDLTYGYTFGSGTRLTVV.

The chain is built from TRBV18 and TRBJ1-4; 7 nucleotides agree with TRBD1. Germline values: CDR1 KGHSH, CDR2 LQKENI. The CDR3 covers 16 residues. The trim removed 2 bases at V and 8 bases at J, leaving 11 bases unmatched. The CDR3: CASSPGTAQRLEKLFF. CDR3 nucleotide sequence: TGTGCCAGCTCACCAGGGACAGCTCAGCGATTGGAAAAACTGTTTTTT. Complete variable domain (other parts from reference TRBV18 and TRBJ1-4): NAGVMQNPRHLVRRRGQEARLRCSPMKGHSHVYWYRQLPEEGLKFMVYLQKENIIDESGMPKERFSAEFPKEGPSILRIQQVVRGDSAAYFCASSPGTAQRLEKLFFGSGTQLSVL.

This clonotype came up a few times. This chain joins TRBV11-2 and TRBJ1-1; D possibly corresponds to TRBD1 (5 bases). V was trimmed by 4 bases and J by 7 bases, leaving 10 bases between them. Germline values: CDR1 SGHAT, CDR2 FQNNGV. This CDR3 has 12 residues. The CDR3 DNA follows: TGTGCCAGCAGCTGGGGCGACGTTGAAGCTTTCTTT. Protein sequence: CASSWGDVEAFF.

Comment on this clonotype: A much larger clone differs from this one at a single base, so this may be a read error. In DNA, the CDR3 is TGTGCCAGCGAGTGGGAAAATACCTACGAGCAGTACTTC. Translation: CASEWENTYEQYF. V usage is TRBV7-9 and J usage is TRBJ2-7; D is uncertain. This CDR3 has 13 residues. Germline assignment: CDR1 SEHNR and CDR2 FQNEAQ (reference sequence). Trimming cost V 8 bases and J 2 bases, with 13 bases left between them.

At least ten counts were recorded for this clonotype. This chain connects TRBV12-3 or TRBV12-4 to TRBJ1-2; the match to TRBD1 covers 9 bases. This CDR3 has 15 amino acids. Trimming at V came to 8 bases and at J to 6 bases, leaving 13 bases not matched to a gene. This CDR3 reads CASPPGQGIEDGYTF. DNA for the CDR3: TGTGCCAGCCCTCCGGGACAGGGAATCGAGGATGGCTACACCTTC.

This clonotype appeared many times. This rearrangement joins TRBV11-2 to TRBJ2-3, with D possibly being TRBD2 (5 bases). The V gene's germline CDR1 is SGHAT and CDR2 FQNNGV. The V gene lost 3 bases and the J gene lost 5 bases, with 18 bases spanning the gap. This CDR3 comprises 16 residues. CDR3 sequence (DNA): TGTGCCAGCAGCTTTATCTTCCCCTCGGCGGGAGATACGCAGTATTTT. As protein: CASSFIFPSAGDTQYF. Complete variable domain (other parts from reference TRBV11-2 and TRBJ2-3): EAGVAQSPRYKIIEKRQSVAFWCNPISGHATLYWYQQILGQGPKLLIQFQNNGVVDDSQLPKDRFSAERLKGVDSTLKIQPAKLEDSAVYLCASSFIFPSAGDTQYFGPGTRLTVL.

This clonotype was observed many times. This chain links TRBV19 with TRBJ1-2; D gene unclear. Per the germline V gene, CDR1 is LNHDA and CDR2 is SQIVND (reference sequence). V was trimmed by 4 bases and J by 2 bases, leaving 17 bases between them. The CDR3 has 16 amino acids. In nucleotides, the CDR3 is TGTGCCAGTAGTACCGGCTGGGGAGGGAACAACTATGGCTACACCTTC. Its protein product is CASSTGWGGNNYGYTF.

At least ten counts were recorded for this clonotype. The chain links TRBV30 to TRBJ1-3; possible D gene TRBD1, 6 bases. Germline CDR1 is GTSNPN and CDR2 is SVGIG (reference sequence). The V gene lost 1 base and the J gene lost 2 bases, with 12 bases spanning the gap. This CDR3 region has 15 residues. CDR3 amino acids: CAWSARGTTGNTIYF. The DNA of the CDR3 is TGTGCCTGGAGTGCCCGTGGGACAACTGGAAACACCATATATTTT.

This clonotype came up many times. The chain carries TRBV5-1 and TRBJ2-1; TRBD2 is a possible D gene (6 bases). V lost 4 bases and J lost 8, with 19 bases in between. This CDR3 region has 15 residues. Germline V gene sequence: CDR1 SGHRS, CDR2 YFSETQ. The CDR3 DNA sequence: TGCGCCAGCAGCCCCCGGGACTCCCGCGCGGATGAGCAGTTCTTC. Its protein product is CASSPRDSRADEQFF.

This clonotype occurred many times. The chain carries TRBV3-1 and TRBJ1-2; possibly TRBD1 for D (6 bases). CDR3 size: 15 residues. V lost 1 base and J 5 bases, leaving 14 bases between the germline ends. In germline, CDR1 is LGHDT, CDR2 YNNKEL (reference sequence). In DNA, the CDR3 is TGTGCCAGCAGCCAAGGCTGGACAGCCAATTATGGCTACACCTTC. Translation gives CASSQGWTANYGYTF.

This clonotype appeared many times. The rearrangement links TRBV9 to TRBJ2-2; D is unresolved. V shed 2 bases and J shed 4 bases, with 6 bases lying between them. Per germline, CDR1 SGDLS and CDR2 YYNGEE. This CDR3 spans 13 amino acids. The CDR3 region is CASSVAFTGELFF. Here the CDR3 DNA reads TGTGCCAGCAGCGTGGCTTTCACCGGGGAGCTGTTTTTT.

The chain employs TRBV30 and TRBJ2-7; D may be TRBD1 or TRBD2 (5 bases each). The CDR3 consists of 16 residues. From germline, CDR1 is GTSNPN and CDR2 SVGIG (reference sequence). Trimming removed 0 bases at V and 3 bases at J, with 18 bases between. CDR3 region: CAWSVRRRDRYYEQYF. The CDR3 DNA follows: TGTGCCTGGAGTGTACGGCGCCGGGACCGGTACTACGAGCAGTACTTC.

CDR3 sequence (DNA): TGTGCCAGCAGTGGCGGGGTGTGGGGCACTGAAGCTTTCTTT. Translated: CASSGGVWGTEAFF. The chain uses TRBV2 and TRBJ1-1; unclear D gene. Trimming shortened V by 4 bases and J by 4 bases, and 13 bases separated the two germline ends. The CDR3 has 14 amino acids. Germline CDR1 and CDR2: SNHLY and FYNNEI.

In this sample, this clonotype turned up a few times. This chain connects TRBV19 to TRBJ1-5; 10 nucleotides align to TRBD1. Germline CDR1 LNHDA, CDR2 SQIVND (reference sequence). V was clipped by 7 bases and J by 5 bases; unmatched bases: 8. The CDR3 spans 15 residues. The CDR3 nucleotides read TGTGCCAGTAAGGGGGGACAGGGGTACTATCAGCCCCAGCATTTT. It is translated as CASKGGQGYYQPQHF.

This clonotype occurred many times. The CDR3 nucleotides are TGTGCCAGCAGCTTGACGGACAGAGCTAACTATGGCTACACCTTC. Translation: CASSLTDRANYGYTF. The genes are TRBV11-1 and TRBJ1-2; D perhaps matches TRBD1 (6 bases). The CDR3 is made up of 15 amino acids. Germline CDR1 SGHAT, CDR2 FQDESV (reference sequence). V shed 3 bases and J shed 0 bases, with 11 bases lying between them.

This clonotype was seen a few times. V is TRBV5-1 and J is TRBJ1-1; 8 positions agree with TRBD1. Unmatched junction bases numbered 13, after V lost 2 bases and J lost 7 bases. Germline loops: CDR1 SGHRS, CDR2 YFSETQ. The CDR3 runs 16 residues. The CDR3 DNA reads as TGCGCCAGCAGCTTACTTCCCCAGGGGGCATTCGGTGAAGCTTTCTTT. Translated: CASSLLPQGAFGEAFF. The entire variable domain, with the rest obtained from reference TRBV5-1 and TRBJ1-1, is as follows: KAGVTQTPRYLIKTRGQQVTLSCSPISGHRSVSWYQQTPGQGLQFLFEYFSETQRNKGNFPGRFSGRQFSNSRSEMNVSTLELGDSALYLCASSLLPQGAFGEAFFGQGTRLTVV.

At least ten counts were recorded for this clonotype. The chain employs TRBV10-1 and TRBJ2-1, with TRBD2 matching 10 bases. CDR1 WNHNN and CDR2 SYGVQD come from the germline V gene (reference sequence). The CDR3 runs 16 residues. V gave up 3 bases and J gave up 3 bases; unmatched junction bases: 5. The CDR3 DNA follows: TGCGCCAGCAGTGAACTAGCGGGAATGGACTACAATGAGCAGTTCTTC. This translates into CASSELAGMDYNEQFF.

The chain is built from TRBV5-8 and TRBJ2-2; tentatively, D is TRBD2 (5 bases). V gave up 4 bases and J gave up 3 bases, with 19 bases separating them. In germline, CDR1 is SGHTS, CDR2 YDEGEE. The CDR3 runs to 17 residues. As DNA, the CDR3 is TGTGCCAGCAGCCGCCCCTTGGCGGGCAGCGACACCGGGGAGCTGTTTTTT. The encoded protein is CASSRPLAGSDTGELFF.

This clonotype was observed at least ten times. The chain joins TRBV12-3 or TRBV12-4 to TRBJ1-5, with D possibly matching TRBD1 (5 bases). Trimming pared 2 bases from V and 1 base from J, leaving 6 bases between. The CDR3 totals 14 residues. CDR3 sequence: CASSLRQSNQPQHF. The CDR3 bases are TGTGCCAGCAGTTTAAGACAGAGCAATCAGCCCCAGCATTTT.

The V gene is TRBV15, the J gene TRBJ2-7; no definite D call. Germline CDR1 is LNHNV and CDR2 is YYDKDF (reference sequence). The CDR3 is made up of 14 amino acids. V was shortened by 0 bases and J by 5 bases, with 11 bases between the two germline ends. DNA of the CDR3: TGTGCCACCAGCAGAGACCTAGGTGGTCACGAGCAGTACTTC. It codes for CATSRDLGGHEQYF.

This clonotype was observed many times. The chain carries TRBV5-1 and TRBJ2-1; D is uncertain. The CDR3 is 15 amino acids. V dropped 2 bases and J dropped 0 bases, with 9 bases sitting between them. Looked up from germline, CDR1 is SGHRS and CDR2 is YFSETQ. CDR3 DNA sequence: TGCGCCAGCAGCTTTGAGCAGAGCTCCTACAATGAGCAGTTCTTC. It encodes CASSFEQSSYNEQFF.

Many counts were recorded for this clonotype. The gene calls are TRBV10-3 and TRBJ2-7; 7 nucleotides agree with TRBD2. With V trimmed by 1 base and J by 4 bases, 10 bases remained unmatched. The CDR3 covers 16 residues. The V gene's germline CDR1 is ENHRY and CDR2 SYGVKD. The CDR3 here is CAISEFRRELGYEQYV. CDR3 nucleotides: TGTGCCATCAGTGAGTTCCGGCGGGAGTTGGGTTACGAGCAGTACGTC.